This is a list of T cell receptor beta chains from one sample in a study of Ad26.COV2.S vaccination and SARS-CoV-2 variants. Measured with immunoSEQ multiplex PCR; TCRdb has only the in-frame clones, and not every one. This sample yields around 300,000 clones, of which approximately 87% are seen a single time; around 5% belongs to the top ten. This material consisted of peripheral blood, taken in a trial of Ad26.COV2.S vaccine versus placebo. These receptor sequences come from a person aged 18-65 years who received the Ad26.COV2.S COVID-19 vaccine or a placebo. The CDR3 runs from the conserved cysteine through the conserved F or W. D genes are given only for firm matches. Clone size is not always given. Where it is, it says once, few, many or a class for expanded clones.

>.|TRBJ2-5|.|TRBV20-1
TGCAGTGTTTTTACGGGAGAGACCCAGTACTTC
CSVFTGETQYF
>.|TRBJ1-3|.|TRBV27
TGTGCCAGCAGTTTATCGGGCGGGGCTGGAAACACCATATATTTT
CASSLSGGAGNTIYF
>TRBD2|TRBJ2-3|once|TRBV7-3
TGTGCCAGCAGCTTAGGGATAGCGGGAGCCACAGATACGCAGTATTTT
CASSLGIAGATDTQYF
>TRBD1|TRBJ1-1|.|TRBV14
TGTGCCAGCAGTCGACAGGGTTTGATGAACACTGAAGCTTTCTTT
CASSRQGLMNTEAFF
>.|TRBJ1-3|.|TRBV6-5
TGTGCCAGCAGTAAAAATGGAGGTAGCACCATATATTTT
CASSKNGGSTIYF
>.|TRBJ2-3|.|TRBV2
TGTGCCAGCATGGCGTTGGGAACAGATACGCAGTATTTT
CASMALGTDTQYF
>TRBD1|TRBJ2-7|.|TRBV4-3
TGCGCCAGCAGCCACAGACAGGGTTCTCGTGGGGAGCAGTACTTC
CASSHRQGSRGEQYF
>TRBD2|TRBJ2-1|.|TRBV24-1
TGTGCCACCAGCTTAGCGGGAGCTAGCTCCTACAATGAGCAGTTCTTC
CATSLAGASSYNEQFF
>TRBD1|TRBJ1-2|.|TRBV5-1
TGCGCCAGCAGTGGAGGACAGGGGTATGGCTACACCTTC
CASSGGQGYGYTF
>.|TRBJ1-4|.|TRBV4-2
TGTGCCAGCAGCCAAATGGACCAAGGTTCGGAGGAAAAACTGTTTTTT
CASSQMDQGSEEKLFF
>TRBD1|TRBJ1-4|.|TRBV11-3
TGTGCCAGCAGCTTAAGCAGGGGGCTGGCTAATGAAAAACTGTTTTTT
CASSLSRGLANEKLFF
>.|TRBJ2-1|.|TRBV27
TGTGCCAGCAGTTTCGACAGATTTTCCAATGAGCAGTTCTTC
CASSFDRFSNEQFF
>TRBD1|TRBJ1-1|.|TRBV14
TGTGCCAGCGGGACAGGGCCGAACACTGAAGCTTTCTTT
CASGTGPNTEAFF
>.|TRBJ1-3|few|TRBV29-1
TGCAGCTTCACGGGCTCTGGAAACACCATATATTTT
CSFTGSGNTIYF
>TRBD1|TRBJ1-2|.|TRBV7-9
TGTGCCAGCAGCACCAACAGGGGGCGGAAGGGCTACACCTTC
CASSTNRGRKGYTF
>.|TRBJ1-2|.|TRBV6-1
TGTGCCAGCAGTGAAGCGGTGGGGGCTGAGAGGGGCTACACCTTC
CASSEAVGAERGYTF
>.|TRBJ2-7|.|TRBV2
TGTGCCAGCAGTGGAACAGTGAGGGGGGACGAGCAGTACTTC
CASSGTVRGDEQYF
>.|TRBJ2-1|few|TRBV24-1
TGTGCCACCAGTGCAGACGTTCACAATGAGCAGTTCTTC
CATSADVHNEQFF
>.|TRBJ2-3|.|TRBV7-2
TGTGCCAGCAGCCGCCTGGGCACAGATACGCAGTATTTT
CASSRLGTDTQYF
>.|TRBJ1-4|.|TRBV19
TGTGCCAGTAGTCCGAATTTCAGTCTCCGGGGACTGTTTTTT
CASSPNFSLRGLFF
>.|TRBJ1-1|.|TRBV4-1
TGCGCCAGCAGCCATGTTGGGGGATTGAACACTGAAGCTTTCTTT
CASSHVGGLNTEAFF
>TRBD2|TRBJ2-7|.|TRBV29-1
TGCAGCGTTGATCGGGGGGGCTCCTACGAGCAGTACTTC
CSVDRGGSYEQYF
>.|TRBJ1-2|.|TRBV7-9
TGTGCCAGCAGCTTAGATTTGGCTGGCTACACCTTC
CASSLDLAGYTF
>.|TRBJ2-5|.|TRBV7-3
TGTGCCAGCAGCCACGATAGGGGTGAGACCCAGTACTTC
CASSHDRGETQYF
>.|TRBJ1-1|.|TRBV5-8
TGTGCCAGCAGCTTGGTCGGGGGCGTTGGGAACACTGAAGCTTTCTTT
CASSLVGGVGNTEAFF
>.|TRBJ1-2|once|TRBV7-9
TGTGCCAGCAGCTCGGCGGGGGGGCCCCTTAACTATGGCTACACCTTC
CASSSAGGPLNYGYTF
>.|TRBJ1-5|.|TRBV5-1
TGCGCCAGCAGCTTGGGGTTAGGGCAGCCGAATCAGCCCCAGCATTTT
CASSLGLGQPNQPQHF
>.|TRBJ1-1|.|TRBV30
TGTGCCTGGAAAGCAGTTGAAGCTTTCTTT
CAWKAVEAFF
>.|TRBJ1-2|.|TRBV4-3
TGCGCCAGCAGCCAAGATCTAGGACGCTATTATGGCTACACCTTC
CASSQDLGRYYGYTF
>.|TRBJ2-1|.|TRBV6-6
TGTGCCAGCAGTTACTCGAAACAGCTCTCCTACAATGAGCAGTTCTTC
CASSYSKQLSYNEQFF
>.|TRBJ1-2|.|TRBV5-1
TGCGCCAGCAGACCCGGGGGACCAACCAACTATGGCTACACCTTC
CASRPGGPTNYGYTF
>.|TRBJ1-4|.|TRBV19
TGTGCCAGTAGTATCGGACGTGGGTATTGGGAAAAACTGTTTTTT
CASSIGRGYWEKLFF
>.|TRBJ1-1|.|TRBV7-2
TGTGCCAGCAGCCCCCTTGATACCCGGTTGAACACTGAAGCTTTCTTT
CASSPLDTRLNTEAFF
>.|TRBJ1-2|.|TRBV18
TGTGCCAGCTCACTAGGCGACTATGGCTACACCTTC
CASSLGDYGYTF
>.|TRBJ1-2|.|TRBV30
TGTGCCTGGAGTATCACGGGGACCTCTTATGGCTACACCTTC
CAWSITGTSYGYTF
>.|TRBJ1-1|.|TRBV18
TGTGCCAGCTCCCCGGGTAGAGGGGGTATGAACACTGAAGCTTTCTTT
CASSPGRGGMNTEAFF
>.|TRBJ2-3|.|TRBV7-9
TGTGCCAGCAGCATAGGAAGGGGAGCAGATACGCAGTATTTT
CASSIGRGADTQYF
>TRBD1|TRBJ1-6|.|TRBV27
TGTGCCAGCACCCAAGAGGGGGCAGTCTATAATTCACCCCTCCACTTT
CASTQEGAVYNSPLHF
>.|TRBJ1-2|.|TRBV9
TGTGCCAGCAGCGTAGAACAGGGAATTCGTCAAGGCTACACCTTC
CASSVEQGIRQGYTF
>TRBD2|TRBJ2-1|.|TRBV27
TGTGCCAGCAGGGATGGCGGGGGGCGCAATGAGCAGTTCTTC
CASRDGGGRNEQFF
>.|TRBJ1-6|.|TRBV28
TGTGCCAGCAGACAAGGGAGCTCCTATAATTCACCCCTCCACTTT
CASRQGSSYNSPLHF
>TRBD1|TRBJ1-5|.|TRBV6-2/TRBV6-3
TGTGCCAGCACCCCAGGGGGAGGCAGCAATCAGCCCCAGCATTTT
CASTPGGGSNQPQHF
>.|TRBJ2-7|.|TRBV27
TGTGCCAGCAGTTTACGGACACCGAGGGGCTCCTACGAGCAGTACTTC
CASSLRTPRGSYEQYF
>TRBD1|TRBJ1-2|.|TRBV6-5
TGTGCCAGCAGTTGGTCCGGGACAGAGTTCTATGGCTACACCTTC
CASSWSGTEFYGYTF
>.|TRBJ1-1|.|TRBV7-2
TGTGCCAGCAGCTTAGTTGGTCCAGGGGTTAGCACTGAAGCTTTCTTT
CASSLVGPGVSTEAFF
>.|TRBJ1-1|once|TRBV12-3/TRBV12-4
TGTGCCAGCAGTTTAACTTTGAACACTGAAGCTTTCTTT
CASSLTLNTEAFF
>.|TRBJ1-1|once|TRBV20-1
TGCAGTGCTAGTCGCACCCCAGATACTGTATCGGCTTTCTTT
CSASRTPDTVSAFF
>.|TRBJ2-3|once|TRBV7-9
TGTGCCAGCAGCTTTCTTATCCCGAAACTAGTCTCAGATACGCAGTATTTT
CASSFLIPKLVSDTQYF
>.|TRBJ2-7|.|TRBV7-6
TGTGCCAGCAGCCTCACAGGGATTTCCTACGAGCAGTACTTC
CASSLTGISYEQYF
>.|TRBJ1-3|.|TRBV14
TGTGCCAGCAGTACTGTAGGAAACACCATATATTTT
CASSTVGNTIYF
>.|TRBJ1-3|.|TRBV2
TGTGCCAGCAGTGCGACAGGCTGGATCTCTGGAAACACCATATATTTT
CASSATGWISGNTIYF
>.|TRBJ1-2|.|TRBV3-1/TRBV3-2
TGTGCCAGCAGCCCATATCGTACAAGCTATGGCTACACCTTC
CASSPYRTSYGYTF
>.|TRBJ1-4|few|TRBV30
TGTGCCTGGAGTGTAGGCGTCAGGAGAAGTACTTCTAATGAAAAACTGTTTTTT
CAWSVGVRRSTSNEKLFF